Listed here are 20 T cell receptor beta chains from one sample, sequenced in a study of early T cells in non-severe SARS-CoV-2 infection. Using its own MiXCR run on the 5' RACE reads, TCRdb lists one record per CDR3 protein. The table includes 90,000 to 130,000 distinct CDR3 sequences, 12% detected once. Material for sequencing was whole blood. These receptors all come from an adult who was a healthcare worker with PCR-confirmed SARS-CoV-2 infection or an uninfected control (not recorded which).

This clonotype was found a few times. The rearrangement links TRBV10-3 to TRBJ1-1, with D possibly being TRBD1 (5 bases). CDR1 is ENHRY and CDR2 is SYGVKD in the germline V gene. The CDR3 has 12 amino acids. V lost 4 bases and J lost 7, with 10 bases in between. Here the CDR3 DNA reads TGTGCCATCAGTGGGGGCTGGGGTGAAGCTTTCTTT. Amino acids: CAISGGWGEAFF.

This clonotype was counted many times. The genes are TRBV29-1 and TRBJ1-1; tentative D call: TRBD1 (5 bases). CDR1 and CDR2 from the germline V gene are SQVTM and ANQGSEA. The V and J ends lost 0 bases and 0 bases respectively, with 8 bases between them. The CDR3 spans 14 residues. CDR3 loop: CSVEDWGLNTEAFF. The CDR3 DNA reads TGCAGCGTTGAAGATTGGGGACTGAACACTGAAGCTTTCTTT.

The table lists this clonotype with a few counts. A junction boundary mismatches the germline segment, possibly from a read error. The CDR3 sequence: CASSFGWGNTGELFF. The CDR3 nucleotides are TGTGCTAGCAGCTTCGGCTGGGGGAACACCGGGGAGCTGTTTTTT. The chain combines TRBV7-7 with TRBJ2-2; D not certain. From germline, CDR1 is SSHAT and CDR2 FNYEAQ (reference sequence). The CDR3 spans 15 residues.

The V call is TRBV20-1, the J call TRBJ1-4; possibly TRBD1 for D (5 bases). Deletions cut 6 bases from V and 1 base from J, with 18 bases between. The CDR3 is 16 residues long. Germline lookup yields CDR1 DFQATT and CDR2 SNEGSKA (reference sequence). The CDR3 DNA reads as TGCAGTGCCCCCGGCGGGGCCGGGGGAACTAATGAAAAACTGTTTTTT. Amino acid sequence: CSAPGGAGGTNEKLFF.

The V call is TRBV10-3, the J call TRBJ1-6; D ambiguous. This CDR3 region has 12 residues. Germline values: CDR1 ENHRY, CDR2 SYGVKD. V was clipped by 10 bases and J by 6 bases, with 10 bases between them. The CDR3 DNA reads TGTGCCACCGGAGTCGGTAATTCACCCCTCCACTTT. Translation: CATGVGNSPLHF.

The rearrangement uses TRBV6-5 and TRBJ1-5; D is undetermined. Germline V lookup: CDR1 MNHEY, CDR2 SVGAGI. V lost 6 bases and J 1 base, leaving 7 bases between the germline ends. The CDR3 is 13 amino acids. The CDR3 coding sequence is TGTGCCAGCAGACCACAGAGCAATCAGCCCCAGCATTTT. It specifies CASRPQSNQPQHF.

In this sample, this clonotype turned up a few times. V and J are TRBV24-1 and TRBJ1-2; 9 bases agree with TRBD1. Per germline, CDR1 KGHDR and CDR2 SFDVKD. The V and J ends lost 5 bases and 5 bases, in that order; junction bases with no gene match: 8. CDR3 length: 15 amino acids. CDR3 DNA: TGTGCCACCAGTGGCGGGACAGGGCAAAAGTATGGCTACACCTTC. Translated: CATSGGTGQKYGYTF.

This clonotype was counted between two and nine times. The gene calls are TRBV18 and TRBJ1-5, with 9 bases that match TRBD1. Germline V gives CDR1 KGHSH, CDR2 LQKENI. Trimming cost V 3 bases and J 2 bases; bases outside gene matches: 5. This CDR3 region has 16 residues. Written as DNA, the CDR3 is TGTGCCAGCTCACCTACGGACAGGGGAGGCAATCAGCCCCAGCATTTT. Amino acid sequence: CASSPTDRGGNQPQHF.

The chain recombines TRBV9 with TRBJ2-2, with D unclear. Trimming left V 0 bases short and J 6 bases short, with 6 bases between. The germline V gene encodes CDR1 SGDLS and CDR2 YYNGEE. CDR3 length: 13 residues. CDR3 nucleotides: TGTGCCAGCAGCGTAGATCGAGCCGGGGAGCTGTTTTTT. The encoded protein is CASSVDRAGELFF.

The V call is TRBV7-2, the J call TRBJ2-7, with D maybe TRBD2 (5 bases). V lost 0 bases and J lost 3, with 15 bases in between. This CDR3 contains 16 residues. Germline V gives CDR1 SGHTA, CDR2 FQGNSA. Written as DNA, the CDR3 is TGTGCCAGCAGCTTAGCCCGGGTGTCAGAGGGCTACGAGCAGTACTTC. This codes for CASSLARVSEGYEQYF.

This clonotype turned up a few times. The gene calls are TRBV5-6 and TRBJ2-5; 9 nucleotides line up with TRBD1. Germline CDR1 reads SGHDT; CDR2 reads YYEEEE. The length of the CDR3 is 16 residues. V lost 0 bases, J lost 3 bases, and 6 bases stayed unmatched. The CDR3 here is CASSLVDRGGKETQYF. The CDR3 DNA is TGTGCCAGCAGCTTGGTGGACAGGGGCGGGAAAGAGACCCAGTACTTC.

This clonotype was observed at least ten times. The rearrangement joins TRBV7-2 to TRBJ2-1, with D possibly TRBD1 on 6 matching bases. The V and J ends lost 3 bases and 5 bases respectively, with 8 bases between them. The CDR3 totals 13 residues. Germline V CDR1 and CDR2: SGHTA, FQGNSA. The CDR3 protein is CASSFNRDNEQFF. The CDR3 region has the DNA TGTGCCAGCAGCTTCAACAGGGACAATGAGCAGTTCTTC.

This clonotype was observed a handful of times. This chain links TRBV2 with TRBJ2-1; possibly TRBD1 for D (6 bases). The V gene lost 7 bases and the J gene lost 6 bases, with 19 bases spanning the gap. Per the germline V gene, CDR1 is SNHLY and CDR2 is FYNNEI. CDR3 length: 15 amino acids. This chain's CDR3 is CASNAWGRESNEQFF. CDR3 nucleotide sequence: TGTGCCAGCAATGCTTGGGGGCGCGAGTCCAATGAGCAGTTCTTC.

The gene calls are TRBV29-1 and TRBJ1-4; unclear D gene. Germline V CDR1 and CDR2: SQVTM, ANQGSEA. The ends were cut back, 7 bases at V and 3 bases at J, with 9 bases in the middle. This CDR3 spans 12 amino acids. CDR3 residues: CSAAASNEKLFF. The CDR3 DNA reads as TGCAGCGCGGCAGCCTCTAATGAAAAACTGTTTTTT.

CDR3 DNA sequence: TGTGCCAGCAGCGAGGGATGGGGCTCCTACAATGAGCAGTTCTTC. The encoded protein is CASSEGWGSYNEQFF. The V gene is TRBV11-2, the J gene TRBJ2-1; D possibly corresponds to TRBD2 (5 bases). Germline V gene lookup returns CDR1 SGHAT and CDR2 FQNNGV. V lost 5 bases to trimming and J lost 0 bases, with 11 bases between them. This CDR3 region has 15 residues. Variable domain in full (rest from reference TRBV11-2 and TRBJ2-1): EAGVAQSPRYKIIEKRQSVAFWCNPISGHATLYWYQQILGQGPKLLIQFQNNGVVDDSQLPKDRFSAERLKGVDSTLKIQPAKLEDSAVYLCASSEGWGSYNEQFFGPGTRLTVL.

This clonotype was seen repeatedly, ten times or more. This chain links TRBV20-1 with TRBJ2-5, with 15 bases aligning to TRBD2. The CDR3 consists of 18 residues. Germline V gene lookup returns CDR1 DFQATT and CDR2 SNEGSKA (reference sequence). V shed 1 base and J 4 bases; nucleotides not matched to a gene: 10. The CDR3 nucleotides read TGCAGTGCTAGAGTAAGGACTAGCGGGGGGGTTCATCCAGAGACCCAGTACTTC. Protein sequence: CSARVRTSGGVHPETQYF.

The genes are TRBV9 and TRBJ2-7; the match to TRBD1 covers 7 bases. Germline lookup yields CDR1 SGDLS and CDR2 YYNGEE. The CDR3 runs to 14 residues. Trimming cost V 0 bases and J 2 bases; bases outside gene matches: 2. Here the CDR3 DNA reads TGTGCCAGCAGCGTAGGACAGGGAGCCTACGAGCAGTACTTC. This encodes CASSVGQGAYEQYF. Variable domain in full (rest from reference TRBV9 and TRBJ2-7): DSGVTQTPKHLITATGQRVTLRCSPRSGDLSVYWYQQSLDQGLQFLIQYYNGEERAKGNILERFSAQQFPDLHSELNLSSLELGDSALYFCASSVGQGAYEQYFGPGTRLTVT.

The rearrangement uses TRBV30 and TRBJ1-1; 7 bases match TRBD1. Trimming cost V 5 bases and J 6 bases; bases outside gene matches: 9. The CDR3 loop spans 13 amino acids. The V gene's germline CDR1 is GTSNPN and CDR2 SVGIG (reference sequence). The CDR3 DNA reads as TGTGCCTGGGCTCAACAGGGGTTCTCTGAAGCTTTCTTT. Translating it yields CAWAQQGFSEAFF.

The chain couples TRBV12-3 or TRBV12-4 to TRBJ1-1; D remains unclear. Trimming pared 7 bases from V and 0 bases from J, leaving 9 bases between. The CDR3 has 13 amino acids. This CDR3 reads CASKTLLNTEAFF. The CDR3, as DNA: TGTGCCAGCAAAACACTCCTGAACACTGAAGCTTTCTTT.

This clonotype was observed a few times. The V gene is TRBV2, the J gene TRBJ2-2, with D tentatively TRBD1 or TRBD2 (6 bases each). The CDR3 runs to 17 residues. V lost 4 bases to trimming and J lost 0 bases, with 15 bases between them. CDR1 and CDR2 from the germline V gene are SNHLY and FYNNEI. The CDR3: CASSGGRGVANTGELFF. For the CDR3, the DNA is TGTGCCAGCAGTGGGGGGCGGGGAGTTGCGAACACCGGGGAGCTGTTTTTT.